The entry below gives a single T cell receptor beta chain sequence along with its context. No cognate antigen has been identified for it. This may arise from a read error, as a much more abundant clone is one base away. From the cysteine through the phenylalanine, the CDR3 covers 20 amino acids. Solely the CDR3 DNA is kept, with 60 bases framed from the first base. The CDR1 and CDR2 encoded by the germline V gene are MNHNS and SASEGT. The entry originates in a study of tumor and adjacent non-tumor tissue in lung cancer (dated by TCRdb to the late 2010s). About the study as a whole: Patients with adenocarcinoma (roughly 12), squamous cell carcinoma (2) and small cell lung cancer (1) were included in the cohort. The approximately 15 patients were aged roughly 31 to 80 years, included around ten men and 5 women, and had TNM stage I to III disease. A total of 95 million to 150 million productive TCRbeta reads were generated by sequencing, corresponding to an average of roughly 4.1 million reads per sample. The study compared bulk TCRbeta repertoires between lung tumor tissue and matched distant non-tumor lung tissue from fewer than 19 lung cancer patients. TCRbeta CDR3 sequencing was performed on more than 25 paired specimens, with one tumor sample and one normal lung sample collected per patient.

What the authors observed across the whole study: Neither the sequencing platform nor unique molecular identifiers are mentioned in the methods. Only around 15 patients were included in the cohort, and the need for larger samples and more detailed clinical data was noted by the authors. In normal lung, the top 100 clones accounted for a significantly larger cumulative share of the repertoire than in tumor tissue. Tumor tissue showed significantly greater TCR diversity (inverse Simpson) than normal lung tissue (around 450 vs 150, P = 0.0075, Mann-Whitney U test). Peripheral blood was not sequenced, so blood TCRbeta repertoires in these lung cancer patients were not examined. TCR diversity was significantly higher in younger patients, and greater tumor TCR diversity was associated with shorter overall survival and shorter disease-free survival.

Bulk unsorted tissue served as the source for RNA extraction, and RNA quality was assessed using a NanoDrop ND-1000 and an Agilent 2100. Distant non-tumor tissue taken more than 3 cm from the tumor edge was used as the normal lung sample. All donors had newly diagnosed lung cancer, had not received prior chemotherapy, and were admitted for thoracic surgery in China between August and November 2014. Patients who had received previous radiotherapy or chemotherapy, or who had another concurrent cancer, were excluded from the study. Pieces of surgical tissue measuring roughly 1-2.3 cm3 were kept in RNAlater solution and stored at -80 degrees C until use. The library was prepared using multiplex PCR. Sequenced using an Illumina HiSeq 2500. Following protocols modified from ARM-PCR, the researchers constructed TCRbeta libraries through three rounds of nested PCR with primers (Table S4). Before sequencing, PCR products of 200-500 bp were cut from the gel and purified using the QIAquick gel extraction kit. The study's processing was this. Reads were cleaned using Trimmomatic, were merged into complete CDR3 sequences using FLASH, and were assigned to V(D)J germline segments using MiTCR. VDJtools was used to compute clonal diversity as the inverse Simpson's index. In-frame sequences without a premature stop codon were defined as productive reads. TCRdb trimmed the raw reads at Q25, called clones with MiXCR and kept productive beta chains. Each entry is one CDR3 protein sequence, shown with its most common DNA and genes. V and J calls and clone size were set by TCRdb, not the authors. For this sample the table gives 90,000 to 100,000 distinct CDR3 sequences, of which about 80% were detected only once. The top ten clonotypes cover about 31% of the sample.

The V and J segments used are TRBV6-1 and TRBJ2-7; the D gene is perhaps TRBD1 or TRBD2, as each covers 5 bases. The sequenced sample consisted of distant non-tumor lung tissue. The receptor was derived from a man aged 60 to 69 with small cell lung cancer. Here is the DNA: TGTACCAGCAGTGAATTTAGTATTGAGCACCCCAGGGTTCGGAGGTCGGAGCAGTACTTC. This codes for CTSSEFSIEHPRVRRSEQYF.